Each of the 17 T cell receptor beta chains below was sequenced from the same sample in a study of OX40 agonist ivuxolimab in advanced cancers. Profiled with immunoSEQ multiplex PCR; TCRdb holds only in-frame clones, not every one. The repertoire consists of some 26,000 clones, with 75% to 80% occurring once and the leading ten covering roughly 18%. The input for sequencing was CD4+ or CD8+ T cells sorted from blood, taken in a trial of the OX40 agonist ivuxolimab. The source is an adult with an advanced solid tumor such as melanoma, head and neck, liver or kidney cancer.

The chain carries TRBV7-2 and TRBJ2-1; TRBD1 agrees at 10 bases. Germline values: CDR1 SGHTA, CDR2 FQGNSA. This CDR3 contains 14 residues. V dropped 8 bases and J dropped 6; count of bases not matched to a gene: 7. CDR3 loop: CASRAGTGANEQFF. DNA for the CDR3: TGTGCCAGCCGCGCCGGGACAGGGGCCAATGAGCAGTTCTTC. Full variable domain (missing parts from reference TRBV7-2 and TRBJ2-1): GAGVSQSPSNKVTEKGKDVELRCDPISGHTALYWYRQSLGQGLEFLIYFQGNSAPDKSGLPSDRFSAERTGGSVSTLTIQRTQQEDSAVYLCASRAGTGANEQFFGPGTRLTVL.

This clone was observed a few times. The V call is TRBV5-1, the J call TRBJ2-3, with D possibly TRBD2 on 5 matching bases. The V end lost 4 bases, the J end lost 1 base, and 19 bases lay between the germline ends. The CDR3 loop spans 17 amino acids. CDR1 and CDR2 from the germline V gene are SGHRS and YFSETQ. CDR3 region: CASSPFRSAGGTDTQYF. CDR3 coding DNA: TGCGCCAGCAGCCCCTTTAGATCGGCCGGGGGCACAGATACGCAGTATTTT.

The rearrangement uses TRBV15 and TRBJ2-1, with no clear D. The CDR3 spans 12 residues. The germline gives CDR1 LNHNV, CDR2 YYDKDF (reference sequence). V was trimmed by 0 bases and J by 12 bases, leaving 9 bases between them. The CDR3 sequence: CATSRDVGGQFF. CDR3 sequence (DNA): TGTGCCACCAGCAGAGATGTGGGCGGGCAGTTCTTC.

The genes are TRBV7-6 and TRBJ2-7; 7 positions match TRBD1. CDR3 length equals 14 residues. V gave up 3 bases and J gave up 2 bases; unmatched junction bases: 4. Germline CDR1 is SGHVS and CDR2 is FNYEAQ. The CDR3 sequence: CASSLATGTYEQYF. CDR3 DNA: TGTGCCAGCAGCTTGGCGACAGGGACCTACGAGCAGTACTTC.

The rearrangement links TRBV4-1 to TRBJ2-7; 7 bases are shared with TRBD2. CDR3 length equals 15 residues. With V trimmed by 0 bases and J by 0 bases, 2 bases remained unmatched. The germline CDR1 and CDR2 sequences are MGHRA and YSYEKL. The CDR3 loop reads CASSQDGGSSYEQYF. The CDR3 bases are TGCGCCAGCAGCCAAGATGGCGGGAGCTCCTACGAGCAGTACTTC.

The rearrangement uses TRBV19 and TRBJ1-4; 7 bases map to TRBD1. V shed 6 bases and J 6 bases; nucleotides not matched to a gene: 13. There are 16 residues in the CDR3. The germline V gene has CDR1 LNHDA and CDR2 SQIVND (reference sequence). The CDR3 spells CASSQGTTGTDEKLFF. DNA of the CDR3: TGTGCCAGTAGCCAAGGGACGACAGGGACTGATGAAAAACTGTTTTTT.

The CDR3 nucleotides read TGTGCCAGCAGTGGGGGGGACGGGAGGGCTGAGCAGTTCTTC. Its translation: CASSGGDGRAEQFF. This sequence joins TRBV6-1 and TRBJ2-1, with 8 bases matching TRBD2. Germline CDR1 and CDR2: MNHNS and SASEGT. Unmatched junction bases numbered 8, after V lost 4 bases and J lost 9 bases. This CDR3 spans 14 amino acids.

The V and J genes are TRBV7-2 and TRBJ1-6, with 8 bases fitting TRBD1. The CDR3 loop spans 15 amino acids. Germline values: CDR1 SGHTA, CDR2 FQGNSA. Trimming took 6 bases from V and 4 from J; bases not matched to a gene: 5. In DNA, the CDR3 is TGTGCCAGCAGGGGGACAGGCAGATATAATTCACCCCTCCACTTT. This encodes CASRGTGRYNSPLHF.

CDR3 amino acids: CASRQGAGGELFF. The DNA for the CDR3 is TGTGCCAGCCGACAGGGGGCCGGCGGGGAGCTGTTTTTT. The chain combines TRBV19 with TRBJ2-2; 10 bases are shared with TRBD1. Germline CDR1 is LNHDA and CDR2 is SQIVND (reference sequence). The CDR3 is 13 amino acids. With V trimmed by 9 bases and J by 7 bases, 5 bases remained unmatched.

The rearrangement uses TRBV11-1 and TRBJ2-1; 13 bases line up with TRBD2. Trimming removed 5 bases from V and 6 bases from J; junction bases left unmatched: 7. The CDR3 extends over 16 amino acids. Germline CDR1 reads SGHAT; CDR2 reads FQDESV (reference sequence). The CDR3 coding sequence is TGTGCCAGCAGCCTGAGGACTAGCGGGGGCCTCAATGAGCAGTTCTTC. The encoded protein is CASSLRTSGGLNEQFF.

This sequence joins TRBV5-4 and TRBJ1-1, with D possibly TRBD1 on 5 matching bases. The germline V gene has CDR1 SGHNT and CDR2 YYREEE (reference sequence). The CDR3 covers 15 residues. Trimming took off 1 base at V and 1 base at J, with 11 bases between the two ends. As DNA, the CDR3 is TGTGCCAGCAGCTTGTATGCGGGGCCGAACACTGAAGCTTTCTTT. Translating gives CASSLYAGPNTEAFF.

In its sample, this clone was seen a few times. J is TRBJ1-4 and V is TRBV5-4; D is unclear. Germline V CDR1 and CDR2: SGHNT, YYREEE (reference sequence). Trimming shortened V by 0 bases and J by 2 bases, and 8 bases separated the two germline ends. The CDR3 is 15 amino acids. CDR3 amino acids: CASSLGMSTNEKLFF. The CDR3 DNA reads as TGTGCCAGCAGCTTGGGAATGTCGACTAATGAAAAACTGTTTTTT.

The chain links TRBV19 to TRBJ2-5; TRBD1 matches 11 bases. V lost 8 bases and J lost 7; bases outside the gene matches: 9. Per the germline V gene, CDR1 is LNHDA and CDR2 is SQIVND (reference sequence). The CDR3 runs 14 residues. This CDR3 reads CASASLGQGGTQYF. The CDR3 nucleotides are TGTGCCAGTGCCTCCCTGGGACAGGGGGGGACCCAGTACTTC.

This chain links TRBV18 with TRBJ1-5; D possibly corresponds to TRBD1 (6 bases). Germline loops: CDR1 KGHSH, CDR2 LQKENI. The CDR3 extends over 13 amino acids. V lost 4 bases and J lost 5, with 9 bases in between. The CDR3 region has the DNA TGTGCCAGCTCACGGGACATCGATCAGCCCCAGCATTTT. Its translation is CASSRDIDQPQHF.

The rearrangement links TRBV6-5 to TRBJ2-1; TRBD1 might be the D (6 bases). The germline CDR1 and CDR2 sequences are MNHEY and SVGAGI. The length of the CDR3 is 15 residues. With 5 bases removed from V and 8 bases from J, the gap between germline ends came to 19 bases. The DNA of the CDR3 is TGTGCCAGCAGTCCCGTGGGGTTCCCAGGGGATGAGCAGTTCTTC. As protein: CASSPVGFPGDEQFF.

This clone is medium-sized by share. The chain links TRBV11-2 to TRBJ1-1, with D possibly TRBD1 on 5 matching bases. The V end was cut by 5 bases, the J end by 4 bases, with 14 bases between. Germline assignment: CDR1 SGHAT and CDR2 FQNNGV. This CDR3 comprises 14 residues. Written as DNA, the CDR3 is TGTGCCAGCAGCGTCAATCTGGGGGGCACTGAAGCTTTCTTT. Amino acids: CASSVNLGGTEAFF.

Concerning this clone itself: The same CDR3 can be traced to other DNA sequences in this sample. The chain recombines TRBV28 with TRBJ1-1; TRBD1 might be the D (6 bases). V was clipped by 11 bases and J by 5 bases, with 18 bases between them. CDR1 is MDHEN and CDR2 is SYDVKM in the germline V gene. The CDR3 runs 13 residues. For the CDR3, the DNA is TGTGCCCTAGGGAAGAGAGGGGGGACTGAAGCTTTCTTT. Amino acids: CALGKRGGTEAFF. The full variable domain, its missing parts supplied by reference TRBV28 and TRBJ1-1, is DVKVTQSSRYLVKRTGEKVFLECVQDMDHENMFWYRQDPGLGLRLIYFSYDVKMKEKGDIPEGYSVSREKKERFSLILESASTNQTSMYLCALGKRGGTEAFFGQGTRLTVV.